The entry that follows covers one T cell receptor (beta chain) sequence. Its specificity is not known. It was with a sample-barcoded 5' primer and a J-beta primer mix that a second PCR of about 6 to 12 cycles was run. Each cDNA molecule was tagged by a template-switch adaptor with 12 random nucleotides. One entry per CDR3 protein results from TCRdb running MiXCR on the 5' RACE reads. The table records some 730,000 distinct CDR3 sequences, approximately 22% of them present only once. Every donor provided 7.5 to 10 milliliters of peripheral blood. The data stem from a study of blood T cells in healthy people across ages. Study-level findings and limits: Measured against age, TCR beta diversity per million T cells decreased in a roughly linear manner.

This CDR3 contains 13 residues. V lost 3 bases and J lost 7; bases outside the gene matches: 5. Germline V gives CDR1 SGHTA, CDR2 FQGNSA. The sequence was obtained from a man in his sixties or seventies in good health. The specimen sequenced was blood. The genes are TRBV7-2 and TRBJ2-5; 7 bases line up with TRBD2. DNA of the CDR3: TGTGCCAGCAGCTTCCAAGAGCGGGGGACCCAGTACTTC. It yields the protein CASSFQERGTQYF.